This T cell receptor beta chain appears in the sequencing data of a study of response to subunit inactivated influenza vaccine. Overall study results and limits: Few additional T cells are recruited per seasonal influenza vaccination, authors suggested.

TCRdb itself ran the RT-PCR reads through MiXCR, one entry per CDR3 protein. Found here are some 200,000 distinct CDR3 sequences, roughly 12% of them singletons; the top ten hold around 32%. Concerning this clonotype: The antigen remains unidentified.

This CDR3 contains 14 residues. The V end lost 4 bases, the J end lost 7 bases, and 18 bases lay between the germline ends. The germline V gene encodes CDR1 SGDLS and CDR2 YYNGEE. The sample was also linked to a second study, of T cells expressing NK-cell markers. That work states: Production of TCR beta cDNA relied on 5'RACE template switching with UMIs. Source material for TCR beta repertoires consisted of sorted CD3+CD56+NKG2C+, CD3+CD56+NKG2C- and CD3+CD56-NKG2C+ T cells. Clones of NKG2C+ T cells that had expanded were of unclear HCMV specificity.

This chain joins TRBV9 and TRBJ2-7; D tentatively reads TRBD1 or TRBD2 (6 bases each). Sequences were derived from CD8+ T cells sorted from PBMCs, sampled about 11 days after vaccination. This TCR came from a man aged 50-60 years who received an inactivated influenza vaccine. In DNA form, the CDR3 reads TGTGCCAGCAGCCCCGGAGGGGGGCTGCGGGAGCAGTACTTC. Translation gives CASSPGGGLREQYF.